These T cell receptor beta chains were read from a single sample in a study of identical twins. TCRdb analysed the 5' RACE reads with MiXCR anew, one entry per CDR3 protein. Of 450,000 to 650,000 distinct CDR3 sequences listed, approximately 14% are singletons. A further study also used this sample, focusing on yellow fever vaccine responses in identical twins.

Input material: CD4+ T cells sorted from blood. The receptor set was obtained from a woman aged 18-30 years in good health. CDR3s include the opening cysteine and the closing phenylalanine or tryptophan. The order of the fields is clone size, V gene, J gene, D gene, CDR3 DNA, CDR3 protein. A D gene is named only where the DNA matches it firmly. Some rows mark clone size as missing; the rest say once, few, many or name a class of expanded clone.

abundance: NA
v_gene: TRBV2
j_gene: TRBJ2-3
d_gene: TRBD2
CDR3nt: TGTGCCAGCCGGCTAGCGGATACCCAAGGACCCACAGATACGCAGTATTTT
CDR3aa: CASRLADTQGPTDTQYF

abundance: NA
v_gene: TRBV15
j_gene: TRBJ2-3
d_gene: TRBD1
CDR3nt: TGTGCCACCAGCAGAGGGGAACAGGGGTTGGCAGATACGCAGTATTTT
CDR3aa: CATSRGEQGLADTQYF

abundance: NA
v_gene: TRBV7-2
j_gene: TRBJ1-5
d_gene: NA
CDR3nt: TGTGCCAGCAGCATCTCTAGAGATAGCAATCAGCCCCAGCATTTT
CDR3aa: CASSISRDSNQPQHF

abundance: NA
v_gene: TRBV6-1
j_gene: TRBJ2-1
d_gene: NA
CDR3nt: TGTGCCAGCAGTGAAGCCTATCACGGGGGGCTTTACAATGAGCAGTTCTTC
CDR3aa: CASSEAYHGGLYNEQFF

abundance: few
v_gene: TRBV7-2
j_gene: TRBJ2-3
d_gene: NA
CDR3nt: TGTGCCAGCAGCTCATCCCGAGTGGGCACAGATACGCAGTATTTT
CDR3aa: CASSSSRVGTDTQYF

abundance: few
v_gene: TRBV4-1
j_gene: TRBJ2-3
d_gene: NA
CDR3nt: TGCGCCAGCAGCCAACTCCCGACTAGTCCCAGCACAGATACGCAGTATTTT
CDR3aa: CASSQLPTSPSTDTQYF

abundance: NA
v_gene: TRBV29-1
j_gene: TRBJ1-1
d_gene: NA
CDR3nt: TGCAGCGGCATAGAGAACACTGAAGCTTTCTTT
CDR3aa: CSGIENTEAFF

abundance: many
v_gene: TRBV10-1
j_gene: TRBJ2-1
d_gene: NA
CDR3nt: TGCGCCAGCAGTGATGTCAGCTCCTACAATGAGCAGTTCTTC
CDR3aa: CASSDVSSYNEQFF

abundance: NA
v_gene: TRBV20-1
j_gene: TRBJ2-3
d_gene: TRBD1
CDR3nt: TGCAGTGCCCCTAGGGTGACAGGGAGCACAGATACGCAGTATTTT
CDR3aa: CSAPRVTGSTDTQYF

abundance: NA
v_gene: TRBV24-1
j_gene: TRBJ2-5
d_gene: TRBD2
CDR3nt: TGTGCCACCGTCGGTAGCGGGGGGCAAGAGACCCAGTACTTC
CDR3aa: CATVGSGGQETQYF

abundance: many
v_gene: TRBV24-1
j_gene: TRBJ2-5
d_gene: NA
CDR3nt: TGTGCCACGGGATTTGGACAGCAAGAGACCCAGTACTTC
CDR3aa: CATGFGQQETQYF

abundance: NA
v_gene: TRBV12-3/TRBV12-4
j_gene: TRBJ2-5
d_gene: NA
CDR3nt: TGTGCCAGCAGCTCTGGGGAAGACGGGGAGACCCAGTACTTC
CDR3aa: CASSSGEDGETQYF

abundance: NA
v_gene: TRBV7-2
j_gene: TRBJ2-1
d_gene: TRBD2
CDR3nt: TGTGCCAGCAGCCAAGCGGGGGGGCAGTTCTTC
CDR3aa: CASSQAGGQFF

abundance: NA
v_gene: TRBV24-1
j_gene: TRBJ2-1
d_gene: NA
CDR3nt: TGTGCCACCAGGGTTCCATCAGTCTCTCGGATGACCTACAATGAGCAGTTCTTC
CDR3aa: CATRVPSVSRMTYNEQFF

abundance: NA
v_gene: TRBV2
j_gene: TRBJ2-7
d_gene: NA
CDR3nt: TGTGCCAGCAGTAACGTAGGGGTGAGCTCCTACGAGCAGTACTTC
CDR3aa: CASSNVGVSSYEQYF

abundance: few
v_gene: TRBV2
j_gene: TRBJ2-3
d_gene: NA
CDR3nt: TGTGCCAGCGCCCCGCCACAGTCGCAGTATTTT
CDR3aa: CASAPPQSQYF

abundance: NA
v_gene: TRBV24-1
j_gene: TRBJ2-3
d_gene: TRBD1
CDR3nt: TGTGCCACCAGTGATTCAGGGACAGGGGTCGTCACAGATACGCAGTATTTT
CDR3aa: CATSDSGTGVVTDTQYF

abundance: few
v_gene: TRBV5-1
j_gene: TRBJ1-1
d_gene: NA
CDR3nt: TGCGCCAGCAGCTTGGGGGGGGCCGCTGAAGCTTTCTTT
CDR3aa: CASSLGGAAEAFF

abundance: NA
v_gene: TRBV25-1
j_gene: TRBJ2-2
d_gene: NA
CDR3nt: TGTGCCAGCAGTGAACTGGGACACACCGGGGAGCTGTTTTTT
CDR3aa: CASSELGHTGELFF